These 30 T cell receptor beta chains were sequenced from one sample in a study of radiotherapy plus CTLA-4 blockade in lung cancer. Using immunoSEQ multiplex PCR, the repertoire was profiled, and TCRdb retains in-frame clones only, with some absent. The sample carries some 48,000 clones, 70% to 90% recorded once. This sample comprised peripheral blood, obtained from a patient treated with radiotherapy plus ipilimumab. These receptors all stem from a human donor with non-small cell lung cancer that progressed on radiotherapy plus ipilimumab. Some clones in this sample may be carry-over from other donors' samples.

The V gene is TRBV15, the J gene TRBJ1-1; TRBD1 might be the D (6 bases). Germline V gene lookup returns CDR1 LNHNV and CDR2 YYDKDF (reference sequence). The CDR3 spans 13 residues. V was pared by 5 bases and J by 0 bases, with 7 bases between. CDR3 amino acids: CATSGQMNTEAFF. The CDR3 DNA follows: TGTGCCACCAGCGGACAGATGAACACTGAAGCTTTCTTT.

The chain employs TRBV27 and TRBJ2-5, with 8 bases matching TRBD1. Germline-derived CDR1 and CDR2 are MNHEY and SMNVEV (reference sequence). This CDR3 region has 15 residues. The trim removed 2 bases at V and 4 bases at J, leaving 6 bases unmatched. CDR3 in DNA: TGTGCCAGCAGTTTACGAGACAGGGGAGGAGAGACCCAGTACTTC. As protein: CASSLRDRGGETQYF.

The rearrangement links TRBV5-1 to TRBJ1-2, with no clear D. CDR1 is SGHRS, CDR2 YFSETQ, per germline. With 0 bases removed from V and 3 bases from J, the gap between germline ends came to 6 bases. CDR3 length equals 13 residues. The CDR3 bases are TGCGCCAGCAGCTTGGTTCAGGACTATGGCTACACCTTC. This encodes CASSLVQDYGYTF.

The gene calls are TRBV7-2 and TRBJ2-7; D perhaps matches TRBD2 (6 bases). Trimming removed 1 base from V and 6 bases from J, with 22 bases in between. This CDR3 contains 17 residues. CDR1 and CDR2 from the germline V gene are SGHTA and FQGNSA. The CDR3, as DNA: TGTGCCAGCAGCTTAGTTGTAAGCGGGTACTCCCCCCTCGAGCAGTACTTC. Translation: CASSLVVSGYSPLEQYF.

This rearrangement joins TRBV19 to TRBJ1-3; D call uncertain. Trimming removed 5 bases at V and 0 bases at J, with 11 bases between. Germline loops: CDR1 LNHDA, CDR2 SQIVND (reference sequence). The CDR3 spans 15 residues. The CDR3 coding sequence is TGTGCCAGTAGTGTGACACCTTACTCTGGAAACACCATATATTTT. Protein sequence: CASSVTPYSGNTIYF.

This chain links TRBV27 with TRBJ2-3; weak D call: TRBD2 (6 bases). Germline CDR1 is MNHEY and CDR2 is SMNVEV (reference sequence). This CDR3 region has 14 residues. V lost 5 bases to trimming and J lost 1 base, with 10 bases between them. The CDR3 coding sequence is TGTGCCAGCAGTGGCTCTAGCGGCACAGATACGCAGTATTTT. Protein product: CASSGSSGTDTQYF.

This clone was seen only a few times. The CDR3 loop reads CASSQRTGSTDTQYF. For the CDR3, the DNA is TGCGCCAGCAGCCAACGTACAGGCAGCACAGATACGCAGTATTTT. The V gene is TRBV4-1, the J gene TRBJ2-3, with D possibly being TRBD1 (5 bases). This CDR3 has 15 amino acids. V was trimmed by 2 bases and J by 0 bases, leaving 9 bases between them. The V gene's germline CDR1 is MGHRA and CDR2 YSYEKL.

The CDR3 here is CASSAGHNNEQFF. The CDR3 DNA is TGTGCCAGCAGCGCTGGACACAACAATGAGCAGTTCTTC. The chain carries TRBV7-8 and TRBJ2-1; TRBD1 might be the D (5 bases). V lost 5 bases and J 5 bases, leaving 10 bases between the germline ends. Germline CDR1 SGHVS, CDR2 FQNEAQ. The CDR3 totals 13 residues.

The chain has TRBV5-1 and TRBJ2-6; TRBD1 agrees at 10 bases. J was trimmed by 1 base and V by 4 bases; bases with no gene match: 5. Germline CDR1 reads SGHRS; CDR2 reads YFSETQ. The CDR3 has 17 amino acids. CDR3: CASSETGGPSGANVLTF. The CDR3 DNA sequence: TGCGCCAGCAGCGAGACAGGGGGCCCATCTGGGGCCAACGTCCTGACTTTC.

The rearrangement links TRBV5-5 to TRBJ1-1, with TRBD1 as a possible D gene (6 bases). CDR3 length: 13 residues. Germline V gives CDR1 SGHKS, CDR2 YYEKEE (reference sequence). V shed 4 bases and J shed 6 bases, with 13 bases lying between them. The CDR3 bases are TGTGCCAGCAGCCCGCTACAGGGCTCTGAAGCTTTCTTT. Its translation is CASSPLQGSEAFF.

The rearrangement links TRBV27 to TRBJ2-1; 8 nucleotides match TRBD2. This CDR3 contains 18 residues. V trimming: 0 bases; J trimming: 7 bases; junction bases outside the gene matches: 14. Germline loops: CDR1 MNHEY, CDR2 SMNVEV (reference sequence). In nucleotides, the CDR3 is TGTGCCAGCAGTTTATCCCCCTCACTAGCGGCCTCCCTAAATGAGCAGTTCTTC. Encoded protein: CASSLSPSLAASLNEQFF.

The rearrangement uses TRBV7-8 and TRBJ2-1, with a weak D call TRBD2 (5 bases). Germline V lookup: CDR1 SGHVS, CDR2 FQNEAQ. V lost 5 bases and J lost 0, with 11 bases in between. The CDR3 runs 15 residues. Here the CDR3 DNA reads TGTGCCAGCAGCCCTGGGAGCGGCTCCTACAATGAGCAGTTCTTC. It specifies CASSPGSGSYNEQFF.

This chain links TRBV5-4 with TRBJ2-7, with TRBD1 identical over 8 bases. The CDR3 spans 14 residues. CDR1 is SGHNT and CDR2 is YYREEE in the germline V gene (reference sequence). The trim removed 0 bases at V and 7 bases at J, leaving 6 bases unmatched. CDR3 nucleotide sequence: TGTGCCAGCAGCTTGGGGACAGGGTCTGAGGAGCAGTACTTC. Translated: CASSLGTGSEEQYF.

The gene calls are TRBV10-2 and TRBJ2-5; TRBD1 agrees at 9 bases. After removal of 2 bases from V and 5 bases from J, the junction contained 3 bases not matched to a gene. The CDR3 loop spans 14 amino acids. The germline CDR1 and CDR2 sequences are WSHSY and SAAADI. The CDR3 nucleotides read TGCGCCAGCAGTGAGACAGGGGGCAGGGAGACCCAGTACTTC. Translated, it gives CASSETGGRETQYF.

This chain links TRBV27 with TRBJ2-5, with 10 bases fitting TRBD1. The J call may be incorrect, as the DNA end agrees better with TRBJ2-7. The CDR3 is 14 amino acids. Looked up from germline, CDR1 is MNHEY and CDR2 is SMNVEV (reference sequence). The CDR3 spells CASSSRDRGYEQYF. The CDR3 region has the DNA TGTGCCAGCAGTTCCCGGGACAGGGGTTACGAGCAGTACTTC.

This chain links TRBV27 with TRBJ2-7; no reliable D call. The CDR3 extends over 14 amino acids. CDR1 is MNHEY and CDR2 is SMNVEV in the germline V gene (reference sequence). V was cut by 4 bases and J by 0 bases, with 10 bases left in between. CDR3 in amino acids: CASSYLGSSYEQYF. The CDR3 nucleotides are TGTGCCAGCAGTTACCTTGGTAGCTCCTACGAGCAGTACTTC.

The rearrangement links TRBV10-3 to TRBJ2-2; 12 bases line up with TRBD2. J lost 3 bases, V lost 10 bases, and 6 bases had no gene match. Germline V gene data show CDR1 as ENHRY and CDR2 as SYGVKD. This CDR3 region has 15 residues. CDR3 amino acids: CATQGLAGYTGELFF. As DNA, the CDR3 is TGTGCCACCCAAGGACTAGCGGGATACACCGGGGAGCTGTTTTTT.

The genes are TRBV7-2 and TRBJ2-7; 8 nucleotides match TRBD1. The germline gives CDR1 SGHTA, CDR2 FQGNSA. This CDR3 comprises 15 residues. V was clipped by 2 bases and J by 5 bases; unmatched bases: 8. In DNA form, the CDR3 reads TGTGCCAGCAGCTTACAGGGACAGGTCAACCACGAGCAGTACTTC. This translates into CASSLQGQVNHEQYF.

The V and J genes are TRBV9 and TRBJ1-2; the match to TRBD1 covers 11 bases. Trimming removed 3 bases from V and 8 bases from J; junction bases left unmatched: 9. CDR1 is SGDLS, CDR2 YYNGEE, per germline. This CDR3 has 15 residues. Here the CDR3 reads CASSESGTGGFGYTF. CDR3 in DNA: TGTGCCAGCAGCGAATCCGGGACAGGGGGGTTCGGCTACACCTTC.

This clone was observed a handful of times. The chain links TRBV5-6 to TRBJ2-7; the D gene is possibly TRBD2 (5 bases). Germline lookup yields CDR1 SGHDT and CDR2 YYEEEE. The CDR3 runs to 13 residues. Trimming took 4 bases from V and 7 from J, leaving 15 bases between them. CDR3 nucleotide sequence: TGTGCCAGCAGCGTGGACTCTAACGGGGAGCAGTACTTC. This codes for CASSVDSNGEQYF. The whole variable domain, remainder taken from reference TRBV5-6 and TRBJ2-7, is DAGVTQSPTHLIKTRGQQVTLRCSPKSGHDTVSWYQQALGQGPQFIFQYYEEEERQRGNFPDRFSGHQFPNYSSELNVNALLLGDSALYLCASSVDSNGEQYFGPGTRLTVT.

The sample holds a few counts of this clone. The same CDR3 is also encoded by other DNA sequences in this sample. The V and J genes are TRBV29-1 and TRBJ1-2; TRBD1 might be the D (5 bases). V lost 4 bases to trimming and J lost 1 base, with 7 bases between them. The CDR3 loop spans 12 amino acids. Germline V gives CDR1 SQVTM, CDR2 ANQGSEA. The CDR3: CSVGQLNYGYTF. The CDR3 DNA reads TGCAGCGTTGGACAGCTTAACTATGGCTACACCTTC.

The chain has TRBV18 and TRBJ1-2; 7 nucleotides agree with TRBD1. Germline CDR1 and CDR2: KGHSH and LQKENI. The ends lost 3 bases at V and 6 bases at J; junction bases unmatched: 7. The CDR3 is 14 amino acids. This CDR3 reads CASSPTRQGDGYTF. The CDR3 bases are TGTGCCAGCTCACCTACACGACAGGGTGATGGCTACACCTTC. The full variable domain, rest sourced from reference TRBV18 and TRBJ1-2, is NAGVMQNPRHLVRRRGQEARLRCSPMKGHSHVYWYRQLPEEGLKFMVYLQKENIIDESGMPKERFSAEFPKEGPSILRIQQVVRGDSAAYFCASSPTRQGDGYTFGSGTRLTVV.

The chain employs TRBV5-1 and TRBJ1-1, with 7 bases matching TRBD1. Germline CDR1 SGHRS, CDR2 YFSETQ. This CDR3 has 16 residues. The V segment lost 0 bases and the J segment 1 base; nucleotides outside the gene matches: 6. The CDR3 is CASSLALGQQNTEAFF. The CDR3 DNA reads TGCGCCAGCAGCTTGGCCTTGGGACAGCAGAACACTGAAGCTTTCTTT.

This clone turned up a few times. The V call is TRBV19, the J call TRBJ1-2; 7 bases map to TRBD1. J was trimmed by 1 base and V by 6 bases; bases with no gene match: 8. From germline, CDR1 is LNHDA and CDR2 SQIVND (reference sequence). CDR3 length: 15 amino acids. As DNA, the CDR3 is TGTGCCAGTAGATCCCGGGACAGAATTAACTATGGCTACACCTTC. Amino acid sequence: CASRSRDRINYGYTF. Supplemented by reference TRBV19 and TRBJ1-2, the full variable domain reads DGGITQSPKYLFRKEGQNVTLSCEQNLNHDAMYWYRQDPGQGLRLIYYSQIVNDFQKGDIAEGYSVSREKKESFPLTVTSAQKNPTAFYLCASRSRDRINYGYTFGSGTRLTVV.

The chain carries TRBV5-5 and TRBJ1-2, with TRBD1 as a possible D gene (6 bases). The CDR3 runs to 16 residues. Between the trimmed V and J ends, which lost 3 bases and 6 bases, there was a span of 21 bases. CDR1 SGHKS and CDR2 YYEKEE come from the germline V gene (reference sequence). This chain's CDR3 is CASSSPRGGRFDGYTF. The CDR3 DNA is TGTGCCAGCAGCTCACCTCGGGGGGGGCGTTTTGATGGCTACACCTTC.

The chain employs TRBV4-2 and TRBJ2-1; weak D call: TRBD1 (5 bases). CDR3 length: 17 residues. Germline CDR1 and CDR2: LGHNA and YNFKEQ. The germline V and J ends were trimmed by 0 bases and 0 bases, with 12 bases remaining between them. The CDR3 here is CASSQDVQASSYNEQFF. The CDR3 DNA reads as TGTGCCAGCAGCCAAGATGTACAGGCCAGCTCCTACAATGAGCAGTTCTTC.

This chain uses TRBV27 with TRBJ2-7, with 10 bases identical to TRBD2. Germline V gene sequence: CDR1 MNHEY, CDR2 SMNVEV (reference sequence). Trimming cost V 5 bases and J 7 bases; bases outside gene matches: 8. CDR3 length: 14 residues. For the CDR3, the DNA is TGTGCCAGCAGTGGAGCGGGAGGGCTCTCTGAGCAGTACTTC. This gives the protein CASSGAGGLSEQYF.

CDR3 coding DNA: TGTGCCAGCTCTGCCGGGACAGGGGAATTTCGAGCTTTCTTT. Translated: CASSAGTGEFRAFF. The chain is built from TRBV18 and TRBJ1-1; 10 nucleotides line up with TRBD1. The CDR3 extends over 14 amino acids. CDR1 and CDR2 (germline): KGHSH, LQKENI. V lost 6 bases and J lost 10; bases outside the gene matches: 11.

V usage is TRBV19 and J usage is TRBJ2-5; maybe TRBD2 (5 bases). Trimming stripped 3 bases from V and 2 bases from J, with 7 bases between. Germline lookup yields CDR1 LNHDA and CDR2 SQIVND (reference sequence). CDR3 size: 13 residues. Here the CDR3 DNA reads TGTGCCAGTAGTATCCGGGGACAAGAGACCCAGTACTTC. It translates to CASSIRGQETQYF.

In DNA, the CDR3 is TGTGCCAGCAGCTCGGAGGGACGGAACACTGAAGCTTTCTTT. Amino acid sequence: CASSSEGRNTEAFF. The rearrangement links TRBV7-2 to TRBJ1-1; weak D call: TRBD1 (5 bases). The germline V and J ends were trimmed by 4 bases and 1 base, with 10 bases remaining between them. The CDR3 consists of 14 residues. Germline CDR1 reads SGHTA; CDR2 reads FQGNSA.